This TCR beta chain was retrieved from a study of read filtering for tumor transcriptome and immune sequencing. Whole-study context: Per sample, TCR-region reads ranged about 4 to 10.27 million by IR-seq, about 75 to 1273 by RNA-seq. Whole-study findings and limits: RNA-seq captured clonotypes less deeply and reliably than IR-seq. Around 82% of IR-seq clonotypes had a single read, yet these held about 3.5% of reads.

The library was built from about 400 ng RNA with molecular barcoded adaptors for alpha/delta and beta/gamma chains. TCRdb recomputed calls from the reads with MiXCR, one row per CDR3 protein. The repertoire holds under 80,000 distinct CDR3 sequences, with approximately 20% as singletons. Every patient had bone marrow sampled while the disease was active. Comments on this clonotype: The antigen is unknown.

The CDR3 runs 15 residues. Trimming shortened V by 5 bases and J by 5 bases, and 22 bases separated the two germline ends. The germline V gene encodes CDR1 DFQATT and CDR2 SNEGSKA (reference sequence). The sample consisted of a population of CD138-negative cells sorted from bone marrow. The chain has TRBV20-1 and TRBJ2-7; no firm D call. The receptor's source is a donor at least 40 years old with multiple myeloma. The CDR3 DNA is TGCAGTGCTCACCGGGCTGGGCAGACGCGGAACGAGCAGTACTTC. It codes for CSAHRAGQTRNEQYF.